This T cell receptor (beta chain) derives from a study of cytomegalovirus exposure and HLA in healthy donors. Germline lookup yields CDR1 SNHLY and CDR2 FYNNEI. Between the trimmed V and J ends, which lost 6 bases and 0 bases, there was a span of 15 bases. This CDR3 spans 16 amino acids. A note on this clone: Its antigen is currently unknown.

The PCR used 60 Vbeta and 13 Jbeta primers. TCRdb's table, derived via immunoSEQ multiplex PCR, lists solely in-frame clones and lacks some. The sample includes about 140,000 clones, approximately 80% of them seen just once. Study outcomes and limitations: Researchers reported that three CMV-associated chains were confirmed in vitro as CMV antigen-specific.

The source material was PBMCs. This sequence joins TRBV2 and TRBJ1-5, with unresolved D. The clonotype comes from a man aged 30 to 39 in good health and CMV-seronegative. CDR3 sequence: CASRSFLDTSNQPQHF. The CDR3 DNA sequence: TGTGCCAGCAGAAGTTTCCTTGACACTAGCAATCAGCCCCAGCATTTT.